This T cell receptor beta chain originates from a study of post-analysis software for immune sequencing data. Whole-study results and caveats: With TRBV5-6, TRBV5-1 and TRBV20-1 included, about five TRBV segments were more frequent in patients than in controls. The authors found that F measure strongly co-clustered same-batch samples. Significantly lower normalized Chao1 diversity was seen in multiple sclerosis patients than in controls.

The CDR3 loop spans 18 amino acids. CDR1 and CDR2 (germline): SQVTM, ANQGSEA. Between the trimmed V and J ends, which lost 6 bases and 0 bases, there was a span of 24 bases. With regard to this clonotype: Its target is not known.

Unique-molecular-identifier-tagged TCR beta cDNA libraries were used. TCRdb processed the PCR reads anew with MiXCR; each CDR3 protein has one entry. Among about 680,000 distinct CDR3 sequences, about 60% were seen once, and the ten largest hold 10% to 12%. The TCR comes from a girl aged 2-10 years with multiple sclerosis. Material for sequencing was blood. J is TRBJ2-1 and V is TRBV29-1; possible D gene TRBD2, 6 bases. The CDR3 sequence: CSVASGLRTPSSYNEQFF. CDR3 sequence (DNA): TGCAGCGTCGCCTCGGGACTCCGAACGCCTAGCTCCTACAATGAGCAGTTCTTC.